Each of the 3 T cell receptor beta chains below was sequenced from the same sample in a study of regulatory T cells in long-lasting Graves disease. TCR beta libraries were built with iRepertoire HTBI primers and Arm-PCR of CDR3 regions. TCRdb called the multiplex PCR reads again in MiXCR, with one record for every CDR3 protein. In the table there are 620,000 or so distinct CDR3 sequences, about 15% of which are singletons. Time point given: newly diagnosed GD, antithyroid drugs for less than 3 months. The authors made the TCR library using RNA they extracted from PBMCs. These same records also appear under a second study, on T cells in Graves' hyperthyroidism and ophthalmopathy.

The sequencing here drew on peripheral blood mononuclear cells (PBMCs), taken at new diagnosis, from a patient treated with antithyroid drugs. These receptors came from a woman in her 30s with Graves disease.

V usage is TRBV6-1 and J usage is TRBJ2-7; 8 nucleotides agree with TRBD1. There are 14 residues in the CDR3. Germline CDR1 reads MNHNS; CDR2 reads SASEGT. Trimming removed 5 bases from V and 4 bases from J; junction bases left unmatched: 7. The CDR3 DNA reads as TGTGCCAGCAGTACCACGGGACAGGCGTACGAGCAGTACTTC. This encodes CASSTTGQAYEQYF.

This clonotype showed up many times. The CDR3, as DNA: TGTGCCAGCAGCGGGACAGGGCTCACCGGGGAGCTGTTTTTT. It is translated as CASSGTGLTGELFF. The J gene is TRBJ2-2, the V gene TRBV12-3 or TRBV12-4; 9 bases match TRBD1. V was clipped by 6 bases and J by 4 bases; unmatched bases: 3. CDR3 size: 14 residues.

This clonotype showed up many times. The DNA is left out, because the CDR3 cannot be placed on it with certainty; the CDR3 is given as TCRdb lists it. The chain combines TRBV28 with TRBJ1-6; the table's D call, TRBD1, has no DNA check behind it. Per germline, CDR1 MDHEN and CDR2 SYDVKM. The CDR3 length is 16 residues, termini included. The CDR3 loop is CASSSSTGSYNSPLHF.